The source of this T cell receptor (beta chain) is a study of identical twins. General study findings and limits: Zero-insertion analyses could be partly confounded by invariant MAIT and iNKT cells.

All donors comprised healthy Caucasians. On this clonotype itself: Its target is not known.

Each CDR3 protein is one row after TCRdb ran MiXCR on the 5' RACE reads. The sample lists hundreds of thousands of distinct CDR3 sequences; roughly 20% were seen once. This same sample was also taken into another study, of T cells expressing NK-cell markers. That source adds: Roughly six of the donors carried dominant NKG2C+ clonotypes that took up roughly 1.0-7.5% of their CD8+ T cells.

This clonotype was sampled from a young woman in good health. Sequenced sample: PBMCs.

CDR3 DNA sequence: TGTGCCAGCACCCGAAGTACGGGGCTCTATGGCTACACCTTC. Protein sequence: CASTRSTGLYGYTF. This chain links TRBV12-3 or TRBV12-4 with TRBJ1-2, with D possibly TRBD1 on 5 matching bases. This CDR3 contains 14 residues. V lost 7 bases, J lost 4 bases, and 16 bases lay in between.